This T cell receptor beta chain was recorded in a study of PD-1 blockade in classical Hodgkin lymphoma. Points from the study as a whole: Relative to healthy donors, newly diagnosed patients reportedly had lower baseline TCR diversity, which was reported as lower still in relapsed/refractory patients.

Repertoires were generated with immunoSEQ multiplex PCR, while TCRdb's copy carries only in-frame clones and drops some. The table records 30,000 to 40,000 clones, approximately 90% of them present only once. This clone was seen just once. Its matching antigen is unknown. V lost 6 bases, J lost 5 bases, and 19 bases lay in between. This CDR3 is 15 amino acids long. CDR1 is LNHDA and CDR2 is SQIVND in the germline V gene (reference sequence). Time point meaning: newly diagnosed, previously untreated cHL patient sample. By magnetic negative selection, CD4+ T cells were purified from thawed PBMCs. Researchers used newly diagnosed, untreated classical Hodgkin lymphoma PBMCs for comparison.

Specimen: CD4+ T cells from blood. V is TRBV19 and J is TRBJ1-2; D is possibly TRBD1 (5 bases). The TCR comes from a human donor with classical Hodgkin lymphoma. The CDR3 region has the DNA TGTGCCAGTAGGAGGCCCACAAGGGGAGAATATGGCTACACCTTC. This encodes CASRRPTRGEYGYTF.